The 28 T cell receptor beta chains reported below all come from one sample, sequenced in a study of T-cell memory formation after mild COVID-19. MiXCR, applied by TCRdb to the 5' RACE reads, yields one record per CDR3 protein. Counted here are more than 110,000 distinct CDR3 sequences, roughly a quarter occurring once; the ten biggest clones make up about 24%. The sequenced sample was PBMCs or a T cell subset sorted from them (not recorded which). These receptors were obtained from an adult woman who had mild COVID-19 (a few samples of this study predate the infection). Cell type and time point are not known.

This clonotype was recorded a few times. The V call is TRBV7-9, the J call TRBJ2-1; D gene unclear. Trimming took off 4 bases at V and 2 bases at J, with 3 bases between the two ends. Germline CDR1 reads SEHNR; CDR2 reads FQNEAQ (reference sequence). The CDR3 spans 12 residues. The CDR3 DNA is TGTGCCAGCAGCTACCCCTACAATGAGCAGTTCTTC. As protein: CASSYPYNEQFF.

This clonotype was counted many times. The CDR3 loop reads CASSLDPEPNQPQHF. In nucleotides, the CDR3 is TGTGCCAGCAGCTTGGATCCCGAGCCTAATCAGCCCCAGCATTTT. The chain is built from TRBV5-4 and TRBJ1-5, with no clear D. The V and J ends lost 0 bases and 4 bases respectively, with 11 bases between them. CDR3 length: 15 amino acids. Germline CDR1 reads SGHNT; CDR2 reads YYREEE (reference sequence).

The chain links TRBV6-2 or TRBV6-3 to TRBJ1-1, with 7 positions matching TRBD1. This CDR3 is built from 16 residues. In germline, CDR1 is MNHEY, CDR2 SVGEGT. V trimming: 5 bases; J trimming: 1 base; junction bases outside the gene matches: 10. The CDR3 nucleotides read TGTGCCAGCAGTCCACAATCGGACAGGCCGAACACTGAAGCTTTCTTT. Translating gives CASSPQSDRPNTEAFF.

The V call is TRBV4-2, the J call TRBJ2-3, with D perhaps TRBD2 (5 bases). The CDR3 sequence is 16 residues long. V lost 0 bases and J lost 1, with 11 bases in between. Germline V lookup: CDR1 LGHNA, CDR2 YNFKEQ. The CDR3 DNA reads as TGTGCCAGCAGCCAAGATCTATACGGGGGCACAGATACGCAGTATTTT. Protein sequence: CASSQDLYGGTDTQYF.

The chain uses TRBV30 and TRBJ1-5; D not certain. V was trimmed by 4 bases and J by 2 bases, leaving 15 bases between them. Looked up from germline, CDR1 is GTSNPN and CDR2 is SVGIG (reference sequence). The CDR3 is made up of 15 amino acids. CDR3 protein: CAWTSLGSGNQPQHF. The CDR3 coding sequence is TGTGCCTGGACCTCTCTGGGCTCTGGCAATCAGCCCCAGCATTTT.

This clonotype was recorded a few times. V and J are TRBV29-1 and TRBJ2-1; 7 bases match TRBD2. The V gene end was trimmed by 0 bases and the J gene end by 5 bases; junction bases not matched to a gene: 7. CDR3 length: 15 amino acids. CDR1 and CDR2 from the germline V gene are SQVTM and ANQGSEA. CDR3 coding DNA: TGCAGCGTTGAAGATCAGCGGGAACGACACAATGAGCAGTTCTTC. Amino acids: CSVEDQRERHNEQFF.

Only a few counts were recorded for this clonotype. The CDR3: CSAGGDREAFF. For the CDR3, the DNA is TGCAGTGCTGGGGGGGACAGGGAAGCTTTCTTT. The V gene is TRBV20-1, the J gene TRBJ1-1; TRBD1 matches at 8 bases. Germline V lookup: CDR1 DFQATT, CDR2 SNEGSKA (reference sequence). CDR3 length: 11 amino acids. Germline trimming cut 5 bases from V and 8 bases from J; bases unmatched to any gene: 4.

This clonotype was counted only a few times. The V call is TRBV4-3, the J call TRBJ2-7; 8 nucleotides match TRBD1. V was pared by 2 bases and J by 4 bases, with 7 bases of the junction left unmatched. The length of the CDR3 is 15 residues. Germline CDR1 reads LGHNA; CDR2 reads YSLEER. The CDR3 DNA follows: TGCGCCAGCAGCCAAATTGCCGGGACAGGATACGAGCAGTACTTC. Translation gives CASSQIAGTGYEQYF.

This clonotype was counted only a few times. This chain uses TRBV15 with TRBJ1-6; no clear D. The CDR3 length is 18 residues. In germline, CDR1 is LNHNV, CDR2 YYDKDF (reference sequence). Trimming stripped 0 bases from V and 0 bases from J, with 12 bases between. The CDR3 sequence is CATSRDRGEDSYNSPLHF. In nucleotides, the CDR3 is TGTGCCACCAGCAGAGATCGCGGGGAAGACTCCTATAATTCACCCCTCCACTTT.

The gene calls are TRBV5-4 and TRBJ2-3; a possible D gene is TRBD2 (6 bases). This CDR3 spans 16 amino acids. Trimming removed 2 bases at V and 3 bases at J, with 16 bases between. Germline V lookup: CDR1 SGHNT, CDR2 YYREEE (reference sequence). This chain's CDR3 is CASSFPGTDTTDTQYF. The CDR3 DNA follows: TGTGCCAGCAGCTTCCCCGGGACTGACACTACAGATACGCAGTATTTT.

J is TRBJ2-2 and V is TRBV29-1, with D perhaps TRBD1 (6 bases). The CDR3 sequence is 13 residues long. Germline V gene data show CDR1 as SQVTM and CDR2 as ANQGSEA. Trimming left V 6 bases short and J 1 base short, with 9 bases between. Written as DNA, the CDR3 is TGCAGCGTGATACAGGGGAACACCGGGGAGCTGTTTTTT. The encoded protein is CSVIQGNTGELFF.

The chain recombines TRBV5-1 with TRBJ1-5; D unresolved. Trimming stripped 1 base from V and 0 bases from J, with 8 bases between. CDR3 length: 15 amino acids. Per the germline V gene, CDR1 is SGHRS and CDR2 is YFSETQ. In nucleotides, the CDR3 is TGCGCCAGCAGCTTGTATCCGGATAGCAATCAGCCCCAGCATTTT. Translation: CASSLYPDSNQPQHF. The variable domain in full, with the rest retrieved from reference TRBV5-1 and TRBJ1-5, is KAGVTQTPRYLIKTRGQQVTLSCSPISGHRSVSWYQQTPGQGLQFLFEYFSETQRNKGNFPGRFSGRQFSNSRSEMNVSTLELGDSALYLCASSLYPDSNQPQHFGDGTRLSIL.

The CDR3 is CASSFGLAGDEQFF. Written as DNA, the CDR3 is TGTGCCAGCAGTTTTGGACTAGCGGGAGATGAGCAGTTCTTC. V usage is TRBV12-3 or TRBV12-4 and J usage is TRBJ2-1; 13 positions agree with TRBD2. J gave up 8 bases and V 3 bases, and 1 base lay outside the gene matches. The CDR3 runs to 14 residues.

This clonotype was counted only a few times. The genes are TRBV24-1 and TRBJ2-3; 7 bases are a match to TRBD2. CDR1 is KGHDR and CDR2 is SFDVKD in the germline V gene. The V and J ends lost 0 bases and 3 bases, in that order; junction bases with no gene match: 11. The CDR3 is 18 amino acids. CDR3 protein: CATSDLLRSSSGTDTQYF. DNA of the CDR3: TGTGCCACCAGTGATTTGCTACGGTCGTCTAGCGGAACAGATACGCAGTATTTT.

This clonotype occurred a few times. The chain combines TRBV10-3 with TRBJ1-2; TRBD1 might be the D (6 bases). The CDR3 runs to 15 residues. Trimming removed 0 bases at V and 3 bases at J, with 11 bases between. The V gene's germline CDR1 is ENHRY and CDR2 SYGVKD. CDR3 sequence (DNA): TGTGCCATCAGTGAGTCGATGGGGGGCGACTATGGCTACACCTTC. This encodes CAISESMGGDYGYTF.

This clonotype has more than one count but fewer than ten. The rearrangement joins TRBV5-6 to TRBJ2-7, with 8 positions matching TRBD2. Germline loops: CDR1 SGHDT, CDR2 YYEEEE. V was pared by 4 bases and J by 3 bases, with 3 bases of the junction left unmatched. The CDR3 spans 13 residues. CDR3 protein: CASSPGGDYEQYF. CDR3 nucleotide sequence: TGTGCCAGCAGCCCGGGAGGGGACTACGAGCAGTACTTC.

The V gene is TRBV7-9, the J gene TRBJ1-5, with 7 bases matching TRBD1. Germline values: CDR1 SEHNR, CDR2 FQNEAQ (reference sequence). The CDR3 runs 13 residues. V trimming: 6 bases; J trimming: 7 bases; junction bases outside the gene matches: 6. The CDR3: CASSHNRGQPQHF. The DNA of the CDR3 is TGTGCCAGCAGTCATAACAGGGGCCAGCCCCAGCATTTT.

In this sample, this clonotype turned up a few times. V usage is TRBV7-2 and J usage is TRBJ2-3, with a possible D match to TRBD2 (6 bases). Germline values: CDR1 SGHTA, CDR2 FQGNSA. V lost 2 bases to trimming and J lost 10 bases, with 19 bases between them. The CDR3 has 15 residues. The CDR3 coding sequence is TGTGCCAGCAGCTTATTAGCGGTTCCCAACCGGCCGCAGTATTTT. It is translated as CASSLLAVPNRPQYF.

This clonotype was picked up many times. This rearrangement joins TRBV5-4 to TRBJ2-1; no clear D. From germline, CDR1 is SGHNT and CDR2 YYREEE (reference sequence). V lost 3 bases and J 4 bases, leaving 11 bases between the germline ends. The CDR3 is made up of 14 amino acids. CDR3 coding DNA: TGTGCCAGCAGCTCCGGGCCAAATTACAATGAGCAGTTCTTC. Translating gives CASSSGPNYNEQFF. Variable domain in full (rest from reference TRBV5-4 and TRBJ2-1): ETGVTQSPTHLIKTRGQQVTLRCSSQSGHNTVSWYQQALGQGPQFIFQYYREEENGRGNFPPRFSGLQFPNYSSELNVNALELDDSALYLCASSSGPNYNEQFFGPGTRLTVL.

The V call is TRBV20-1, the J call TRBJ1-1; possible D gene TRBD1, 5 bases. The V gene's germline CDR1 is DFQATT and CDR2 SNEGSKA (reference sequence). V gave up 6 bases and J gave up 5 bases, with 16 bases separating them. This CDR3 has 13 residues. The CDR3 DNA is TGCAGTGCCCCCCCCATGGGGGAAACTGAAGCTTTCTTT. Its translation: CSAPPMGETEAFF.

The chain combines TRBV7-3 with TRBJ2-3; unclear D gene. In germline, CDR1 is SGHTA, CDR2 FQGTGA. The CDR3 loop spans 13 amino acids. V lost 3 bases and J 6 bases, leaving 10 bases between the germline ends. The CDR3 is CASSFTASDTQYF. The CDR3 DNA is TGTGCCAGCAGCTTCACAGCCTCGGATACGCAGTATTTT. Full variable domain (missing parts from reference TRBV7-3 and TRBJ2-3): GAGVSQTPSNKVTEKGKYVELRCDPISGHTALYWYRQSLGQGPEFLIYFQGTGAADDSGLPNDRFFAVRPEGSVSTLKIQRTERGDSAVYLCASSFTASDTQYFGPGTRLTVL.

The chain recombines TRBV5-1 with TRBJ1-1; D is undetermined. The V gene lost 3 bases and the J gene lost 1 base, with 13 bases spanning the gap. The CDR3 runs 15 residues. Germline CDR1 SGHRS, CDR2 YFSETQ. CDR3 region: CASSSPGTENTEAFF. The CDR3 DNA is TGCGCCAGCAGCTCCCCCGGTACAGAGAACACTGAAGCTTTCTTT.

This clonotype was seen once. This chain connects TRBV20-1 to TRBJ1-3; D uncertain. V was cut by 6 bases and J by 3 bases, with 6 bases left in between. This CDR3 is 11 amino acids long. CDR1 is DFQATT and CDR2 is SNEGSKA in the germline V gene (reference sequence). Written as DNA, the CDR3 is TGCAGTGCGGAACTTGGAAACACCATATATTTT. Residues: CSAELGNTIYF.

The genes are TRBV29-1 and TRBJ2-2; D is ambiguous. The V end lost 5 bases, the J end lost 2 bases, and 9 bases lay between the germline ends. The CDR3 contains 13 residues. The V gene's germline CDR1 is SQVTM and CDR2 ANQGSEA. For the CDR3, the DNA is TGCAGCGTTCTGACCCAAAACACCGGGGAGCTGTTTTTT. This gives the protein CSVLTQNTGELFF.

This clonotype was observed a few times. The rearrangement uses TRBV7-6 and TRBJ2-2; 10 bases are a match to TRBD2. The junction had 6 bases not matched to a gene; V was cut back by 4 bases and J by 1 base. CDR1 and CDR2 (germline): SGHVS, FNYEAQ. The CDR3 loop spans 17 amino acids. Here the CDR3 DNA reads TGTGCCAGCAGCTCATTAGCGGGAGGTGGGAACACCGGGGAGCTGTTTTTT. Translating gives CASSSLAGGGNTGELFF.

This clonotype was seen many times. The chain employs TRBV12-3 or TRBV12-4 and TRBJ2-5, with D unresolved. Trimming took 5 bases from V and 5 from J, leaving 12 bases between them. This CDR3 comprises 13 residues. The CDR3 DNA follows: TGTGCCAGCAGTCCTGGACCCCGGGAGACCCAGTACTTC. Its protein is CASSPGPRETQYF.

A few counts support this clonotype. The chain carries TRBV2 and TRBJ2-3, with 7 bases matching TRBD2. The CDR3 runs to 13 residues. V lost 4 bases to trimming and J lost 4 bases; unmatched junction nucleotides: 2. The V gene's germline CDR1 is SNHLY and CDR2 FYNNEI. In DNA, the CDR3 is TGTGCCAGCAGTGTTGCGGGGGCAGATACGCAGTATTTT. Translating it yields CASSVAGADTQYF.

This clonotype has only a few counts. The chain links TRBV5-1 to TRBJ2-7; D possibly corresponds to TRBD2 (6 bases). Per the germline V gene, CDR1 is SGHRS and CDR2 is YFSETQ. CDR3 length: 14 amino acids. With 2 bases removed from V and 3 bases from J, the gap between germline ends came to 12 bases. CDR3 amino acids: CASSFGGLGYEQYF. The CDR3 DNA follows: TGCGCCAGCAGCTTTGGGGGACTCGGCTACGAGCAGTACTTC.